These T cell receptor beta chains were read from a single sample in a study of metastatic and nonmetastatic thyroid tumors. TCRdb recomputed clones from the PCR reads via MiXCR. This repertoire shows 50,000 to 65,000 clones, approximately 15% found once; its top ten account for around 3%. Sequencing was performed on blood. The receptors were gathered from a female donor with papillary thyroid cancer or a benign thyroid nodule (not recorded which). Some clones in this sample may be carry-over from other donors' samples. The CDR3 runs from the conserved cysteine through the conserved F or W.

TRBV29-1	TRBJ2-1	CSVDPSREEQFF
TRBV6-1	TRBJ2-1	CASRETSGKYNEQFF
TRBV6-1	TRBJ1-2	CASSQTGGLNGYTF
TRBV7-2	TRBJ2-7	CASSRTAYEQYF
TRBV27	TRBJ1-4	CASSSRSDVDEKLFF
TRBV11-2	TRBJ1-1	CASSYGQGAEAFF
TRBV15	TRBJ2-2	CATSRGAGRANTGQLFF
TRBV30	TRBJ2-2	CAYPLRGEGGELFF
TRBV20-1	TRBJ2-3	CSASGTSVIVSTDTQYF
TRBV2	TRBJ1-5	CASSVLNGHPILSNQPQHF
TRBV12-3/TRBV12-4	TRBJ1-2	CASSFGSGYTF
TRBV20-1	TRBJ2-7	CSASDRNSYEQYF
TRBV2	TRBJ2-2	CASRGTSGYGELFF
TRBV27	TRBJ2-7	CASSRRENPYEQYF
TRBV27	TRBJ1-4	CASSVGLTSATNEKLFF
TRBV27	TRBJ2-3	CATNPRPGGSTDTQYF
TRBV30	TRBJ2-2	CAWSVVQGARNTGELFF
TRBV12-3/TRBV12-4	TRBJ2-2	CASSTGTSGILHTGELFF
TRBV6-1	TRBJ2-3	CASSKRHGRTYTQYF
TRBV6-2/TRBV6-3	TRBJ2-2	CASKISDTGELFF
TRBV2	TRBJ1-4	CASSPGTGSEKLFF
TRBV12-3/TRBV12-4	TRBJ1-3	CASSLAPAGGNTIYF
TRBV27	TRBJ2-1	CASSLSRDRAYNEQFF
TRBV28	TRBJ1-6	CASSFIGTVNSPLHF
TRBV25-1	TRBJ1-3	CASSEWETAGNTIYF
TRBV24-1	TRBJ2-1	CATSYGATTIRWEQFF
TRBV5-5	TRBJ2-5	CASSLWSQETQYF
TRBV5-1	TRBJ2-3	CASSLATSGDTQYF
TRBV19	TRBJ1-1	CASSTSAGTEAFF
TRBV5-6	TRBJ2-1	CASSFGTYNEQFF
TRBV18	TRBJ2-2	CASSPYGFTGELFF
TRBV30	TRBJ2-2	CARSIASGSLRTGELFF
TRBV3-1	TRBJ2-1	CASSQVKVWTSASNEQFF
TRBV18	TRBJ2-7	CASSPPISGAYEQYF
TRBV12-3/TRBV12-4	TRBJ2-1	CASSFETGYNEQFF
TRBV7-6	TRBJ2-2	CASSLEGGGVNTGELFF
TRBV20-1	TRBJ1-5	CSARDISGKHQNF
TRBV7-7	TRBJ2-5	CASSRFSGAQETQYF
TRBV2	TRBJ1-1	CASSEAQGIHTEAFF
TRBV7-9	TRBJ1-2	CASSLVDNGYTF
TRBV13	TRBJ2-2	CASSGGTNTGELFF
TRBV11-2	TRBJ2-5	CASSLDLAGSGSETQYF
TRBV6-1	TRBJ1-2	CASSEDRDGYTF
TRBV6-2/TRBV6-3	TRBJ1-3	CASSYGTGPPSGNTIYF
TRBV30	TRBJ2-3	CAWSKGLAGSTDTQYF
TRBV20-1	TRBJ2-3	CSASRGMRTDTQYF
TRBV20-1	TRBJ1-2	CSAREGGQPSNYGYTF
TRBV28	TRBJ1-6	CASSSPGQGDSHLNF
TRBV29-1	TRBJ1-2	CSVQDPLDGYTF
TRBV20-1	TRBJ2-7	CSDRYDRDYEQYF
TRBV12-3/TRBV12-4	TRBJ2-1	CASRIQEHNEQFF
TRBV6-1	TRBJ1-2	CASSPGQSIYGYTF
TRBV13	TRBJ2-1	CASSLGGTSLYNEQFF